Listed here are 28 T cell receptor beta chains from one sample, sequenced in a study of beta chain features in type 1 diabetes. General observations from the study: TCRB CDR3 length was moderately but significantly reduced in all four CD4+ subsets of Type 1 diabetes patients.

Their antigens remain unidentified. The authors reverse transcribed all of the isolated RNA, so sequencing captured expressed TCRB transcripts. The data were produced by immunoSEQ multiplex PCR, yet TCRdb's version contains in-frame clones alone and is incomplete. Among hundreds of thousands of clones listed, over 13% were seen once. The specimen was naive CD4+ T cells from blood. The receptors here all came from a young man with type 1 diabetes.

This clone was detected a few times. The chain joins TRBV5-1 to TRBJ2-1, with 8 bases that match TRBD1. Germline CDR1 is SGHRS and CDR2 is YFSETQ. CDR3 length: 13 amino acids. The ends lost 4 bases at V and 9 bases at J; junction bases unmatched: 6. CDR3: CASSHGQGSEQFF. DNA for the CDR3: TGCGCCAGCAGCCATGGACAGGGCTCTGAGCAGTTCTTC.

The CDR3 DNA reads as TGTGCCAGCAGCTTAACAGGGCAGCTCGGCCCAGGGCAGTTCTTC. It specifies CASSLTGQLGPGQFF. The chain has TRBV7-3 and TRBJ2-1; no clear D. This CDR3 has 15 amino acids. Trimming cost V 0 bases and J 12 bases, with 18 bases left between them. The germline V gene encodes CDR1 SGHTA and CDR2 FQGTGA.

This clone has a handful of counts. The rearrangement links TRBV4-2 to TRBJ2-2, with 7 nucleotides matching TRBD2. In germline, CDR1 is LGHNA, CDR2 YNFKEQ. The CDR3 totals 16 residues. V shed 0 bases and J 4 bases; nucleotides not matched to a gene: 5. The CDR3 DNA sequence: TGTGCCAGCAGCCAAGATCCAGCGGGGTTCACCGGGGAGCTGTTTTTT. Protein: CASSQDPAGFTGELFF.

The chain is built from TRBV7-9 and TRBJ2-1; D may be TRBD1 or TRBD2 (5 bases each). The V gene's germline CDR1 is SEHNR and CDR2 FQNEAQ (reference sequence). There are 13 residues in the CDR3. V lost 3 bases and J 6 bases, leaving 9 bases between the germline ends. CDR3 sequence (DNA): TGTGCCAGCAGCTTGTCTGGGGGCAATGAGCAGTTCTTC. Its protein is CASSLSGGNEQFF.

Only a few counts were recorded for this clone. V is TRBV10-3 and J is TRBJ1-1, with TRBD1 matching 8 bases. Germline V gene lookup returns CDR1 ENHRY and CDR2 SYGVKD. This CDR3 is 17 amino acids long. The V gene end was trimmed by 6 bases and the J gene end by 0 bases; junction bases not matched to a gene: 12. The CDR3 reads CAIREHQGALMNTEAFF. DNA for the CDR3: TGTGCCATCAGGGAACATCAGGGGGCCTTGATGAACACTGAAGCTTTCTTT.

This clone was detected a few times. The chain couples TRBV5-1 to TRBJ2-5, with D possibly matching TRBD1 (5 bases). V lost 0 bases, J lost 5 bases, and 14 bases lay in between. CDR1 is SGHRS, CDR2 YFSETQ, per germline. The CDR3 runs to 15 residues. The CDR3 loop is CASSLALPAGETQYF. CDR3 nucleotide sequence: TGCGCCAGCAGCTTGGCCCTGCCAGCAGGGGAGACCCAGTACTTC. The full variable domain, completed using reference TRBV5-1 and TRBJ2-5, is KAGVTQTPRYLIKTRGQQVTLSCSPISGHRSVSWYQQTPGQGLQFLFEYFSETQRNKGNFPGRFSGRQFSNSRSEMNVSTLELGDSALYLCASSLALPAGETQYFGPGTRLLVL.

This clone was counted a few times. In the same sample, other DNA sequences code for this CDR3. The chain joins TRBV25-1 to TRBJ2-6, with D unresolved. Germline loops: CDR1 MGHDK, CDR2 SYGVNS. The CDR3 has 13 amino acids. V was clipped by 9 bases and J by 0 bases, with 6 bases between them. The CDR3 is CASRFSGANVLTF. The DNA for the CDR3 is TGTGCCAGTCGATTCTCTGGGGCCAACGTCCTGACTTTC.

The rearrangement joins TRBV5-1 to TRBJ2-2; TRBD2 is a possible D gene (6 bases). CDR1 is SGHRS and CDR2 is YFSETQ in the germline V gene. V lost 2 bases and J 1 base, leaving 9 bases between the germline ends. The CDR3 loop spans 15 amino acids. The CDR3 region has the DNA TGCGCCAGCAGCTTCAGCGGGTTGAACACCGGGGAGCTGTTTTTT. It is translated as CASSFSGLNTGELFF.

A few counts support this clone. The chain recombines TRBV6-6 with TRBJ2-5; D possibly corresponds to TRBD1 (7 bases). Per the germline V gene, CDR1 is MNHNY and CDR2 is SVGAGI (reference sequence). This CDR3 is 16 amino acids long. The ends were cut back, 0 bases at V and 4 bases at J, with 15 bases in the middle. This CDR3 reads CASSYSGRQGGETQYF. The CDR3 bases are TGTGCCAGCAGTTACTCGGGGCGTCAGGGGGGAGAGACCCAGTACTTC.

The chain employs TRBV28 and TRBJ2-5; TRBD2 might be the D (5 bases). Germline V gene sequence: CDR1 MDHEN, CDR2 SYDVKM. The CDR3 totals 15 residues. Trimming took off 5 bases at V and 1 base at J, with 14 bases between the two ends. The CDR3 region has the DNA TGTGCCAGCAGTCCGGGAAGACGGGGCCAAGAGACCCAGTACTTC. Amino acids: CASSPGRRGQETQYF.

This clone has only a few counts. The sample carries other DNA sequences with the same CDR3. V usage is TRBV7-9 and J usage is TRBJ2-7; the D gene is possibly TRBD1 (6 bases). Trimming left V 3 bases short and J 6 bases short, with 12 bases between. CDR1 SEHNR and CDR2 FQNEAQ come from the germline V gene (reference sequence). The CDR3 runs 13 residues. CDR3 nucleotide sequence: TGTGCCAGCAGCTTGGGGGCTTCTGGCGAGCAGTACTTC. The encoded protein is CASSLGASGEQYF.

The rearrangement joins TRBV7-2 to TRBJ1-5; no definite D call. The CDR3 has 13 residues. Germline CDR1 is SGHTA and CDR2 is FQGNSA. Trimming left V 4 bases short and J 2 bases short, with 6 bases between. The CDR3 region is CASSSLGNQPQHF. The CDR3 DNA is TGTGCCAGCAGCTCCTTAGGCAATCAGCCCCAGCATTTT.

This clone turned up a few times. The V call is TRBV6-5, the J call TRBJ2-1, with unresolved D. This CDR3 contains 16 residues. V was cut by 4 bases and J by 6 bases, with 19 bases left in between. From germline, CDR1 is MNHEY and CDR2 SVGAGI. As DNA, the CDR3 is TGTGCCAGCAGTTCGATACAGAGTTTACAATTCAATGAGCAGTTCTTC. Protein sequence: CASSSIQSLQFNEQFF.

This clone occurred a few times. The V and J genes are TRBV7-9 and TRBJ2-7; possibly TRBD2 for D (5 bases). The length of the CDR3 is 12 residues. V gave up 4 bases and J gave up 5 bases, with 9 bases separating them. The germline V gene has CDR1 SEHNR and CDR2 FQNEAQ (reference sequence). Here the CDR3 DNA reads TGTGCCAGCAGCTCCCCGGGGAACGAGCAGTACTTC. It is translated as CASSSPGNEQYF.

This clone occurred a few times. V is TRBV10-1 and J is TRBJ1-2; D call uncertain. V was shortened by 0 bases and J by 6 bases, with 8 bases between the two germline ends. Germline lookup yields CDR1 WNHNN and CDR2 SYGVQD (reference sequence). This CDR3 has 13 residues. The CDR3 spells CASSESRGHGYTF. In DNA form, the CDR3 reads TGCGCCAGCAGTGAGTCGAGAGGGCATGGCTACACCTTC.

This chain connects TRBV30 to TRBJ1-2; 8 bases line up with TRBD1. V shed 3 bases and J 7 bases; nucleotides not matched to a gene: 7. The CDR3 loop spans 13 amino acids. From germline, CDR1 is GTSNPN and CDR2 SVGIG (reference sequence). CDR3 nucleotides: TGTGCCTGGAGCGTTCAGGGGGCGGTTGGCTACACCTTC. Translation: CAWSVQGAVGYTF.

The chain uses TRBV18 and TRBJ1-1, with a weak D call TRBD1 (5 bases). The CDR3 has 14 residues. Trimming removed 3 bases at V and 8 bases at J, with 16 bases between. Germline V gene data show CDR1 as KGHSH and CDR2 as LQKENI. The CDR3 sequence: CASSPPLLGTEAFF. CDR3 nucleotide sequence: TGTGCCAGCTCACCGCCTCTCTTGGGGACGGAAGCTTTCTTT.

The chain is built from TRBV18 and TRBJ2-7; 7 bases align to TRBD1. Germline-derived CDR1 and CDR2 are KGHSH and LQKENI. This CDR3 has 13 amino acids. V lost 5 bases and J lost 4; bases outside the gene matches: 5. CDR3 nucleotides: TGTGCCAGCTCAAGACCAGGGGGTTACGAGCAGTACTTC. It specifies CASSRPGGYEQYF. The full variable domain, its missing parts supplied by reference TRBV18 and TRBJ2-7, is NAGVMQNPRHLVRRRGQEARLRCSPMKGHSHVYWYRQLPEEGLKFMVYLQKENIIDESGMPKERFSAEFPKEGPSILRIQQVVRGDSAAYFCASSRPGGYEQYFGPGTRLTVT.

The chain carries TRBV28 and TRBJ1-2, with D perhaps matching TRBD1 (5 bases). V was trimmed by 5 bases and J by 4 bases, leaving 14 bases between them. The CDR3 has 14 residues. Germline V gives CDR1 MDHEN, CDR2 SYDVKM. The CDR3 DNA reads as TGTGCCAGCAGTCTCAGGGAGGAGATCTATGGCTACACCTTC. It yields the protein CASSLREEIYGYTF.

The chain uses TRBV7-9 and TRBJ1-6; D call uncertain. Trimming cost V 7 bases and J 8 bases, with 18 bases left between them. Germline V gene lookup returns CDR1 SEHNR and CDR2 FQNEAQ (reference sequence). This CDR3 comprises 15 residues. CDR3 protein: CASNLVRSYDSPLHF. In DNA, the CDR3 is TGTGCCAGCAACCTCGTCAGGTCCTACGATTCACCCCTCCACTTT.

Comment on this clone: The identical CDR3 is also encoded by other nucleotide sequences in the sample. The chain couples TRBV9 to TRBJ2-7; 11 bases map to TRBD1. The V gene's germline CDR1 is SGDLS and CDR2 YYNGEE. The V gene end was trimmed by 2 bases and the J gene end by 2 bases; junction bases not matched to a gene: 0. The CDR3 length is 14 residues. DNA of the CDR3: TGTGCCAGCAGCGTGGGACAGGGGGCCTACGAGCAGTACTTC. Residues: CASSVGQGAYEQYF.

This clone appeared a few times. This chain uses TRBV30 with TRBJ1-3, with no clear D. V was cut by 0 bases and J by 4 bases, with 7 bases left in between. The CDR3 length is 13 residues. Germline V gene data show CDR1 as GTSNPN and CDR2 as SVGIG (reference sequence). In DNA, the CDR3 is TGTGCCTGGAGTGTAGGCGGGGGAAACACCATATATTTT. Translating it yields CAWSVGGGNTIYF.

CDR3 amino acids: CASSLDRENEQYF. The DNA of the CDR3 is TGTGCCAGCAGCCTAGACAGGGAAAATGAGCAGTACTTC. The V gene is TRBV7-2, the J gene TRBJ2-7; TRBD1 matches at 7 bases. Germline V CDR1 and CDR2: SGHTA, FQGNSA. The CDR3 has 13 amino acids. V was clipped by 5 bases and J by 7 bases; unmatched bases: 8.

There are a few counts of this clone. The genes are TRBV7-9 and TRBJ1-3; 7 nucleotides agree with TRBD1. V shed 5 bases and J 2 bases; nucleotides not matched to a gene: 6. Germline loops: CDR1 SEHNR, CDR2 FQNEAQ (reference sequence). The CDR3 length is 15 residues. The CDR3 bases are TGTGCCAGCAGCACCGACAGGGAAACTGGAAACACCATATATTTT. Translating gives CASSTDRETGNTIYF.

Comment on this clone: The same CDR3 arises from other DNA sequences in this sample as well. The chain combines TRBV12-5 with TRBJ2-3; D gene unclear. Germline CDR1 reads LGHNT; CDR2 reads FRNRAP. There are 13 residues in the CDR3. Between the trimmed V and J ends, which lost 1 base and 2 bases, there was a span of 4 bases. The CDR3 reads CASGLGTTDTQYF. CDR3 nucleotides: TGTGCTAGTGGTTTGGGTACCACAGATACGCAGTATTTT.

The V gene is TRBV25-1, the J gene TRBJ2-4, with D perhaps assigned TRBD1 or TRBD2 (5 bases each). The V end lost 2 bases, the J end lost 0 bases, and 11 bases lay between the germline ends. Germline V gene data show CDR1 as MGHDK and CDR2 as SYGVNS. The CDR3 has 16 amino acids. CDR3 nucleotides: TGTGCCAGCAGTGAAACGGGGCTTGTAGCCAAAAACATTCAGTACTTC. This gives the protein CASSETGLVAKNIQYF.

This clone was observed a handful of times. The chain recombines TRBV7-9 with TRBJ1-1; 7 bases are a match to TRBD1. After removal of 6 bases from V and 0 bases from J, the junction contained 7 bases not matched to a gene. The length of the CDR3 is 15 residues. Looked up from germline, CDR1 is SEHNR and CDR2 is FQNEAQ (reference sequence). CDR3 protein: CASSPNRGLNTEAFF. For the CDR3, the DNA is TGTGCCAGCAGTCCAAACAGGGGACTGAACACTGAAGCTTTCTTT.

V gene TRBV7-3 combines with J gene TRBJ2-1, with 9 bases aligning to TRBD2. This CDR3 comprises 15 residues. Germline trimming cut 3 bases from V and 3 bases from J; bases unmatched to any gene: 3. The germline V gene has CDR1 SGHTA and CDR2 FQGTGA. This chain's CDR3 is CASSFDSGGYNEQFF. As DNA, the CDR3 is TGTGCCAGCAGCTTCGATAGCGGGGGCTACAATGAGCAGTTCTTC.